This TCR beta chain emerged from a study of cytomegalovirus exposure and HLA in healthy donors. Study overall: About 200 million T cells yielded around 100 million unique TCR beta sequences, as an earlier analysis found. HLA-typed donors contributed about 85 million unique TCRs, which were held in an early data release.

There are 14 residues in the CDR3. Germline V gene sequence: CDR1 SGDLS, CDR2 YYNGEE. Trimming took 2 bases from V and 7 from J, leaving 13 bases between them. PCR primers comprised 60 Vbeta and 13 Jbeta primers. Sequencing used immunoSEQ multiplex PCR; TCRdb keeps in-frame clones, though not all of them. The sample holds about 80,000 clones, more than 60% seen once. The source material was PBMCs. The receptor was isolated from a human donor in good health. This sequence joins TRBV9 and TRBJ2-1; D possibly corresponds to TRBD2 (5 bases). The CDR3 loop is CASSVSGVENEQFF. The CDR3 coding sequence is TGTGCCAGCAGCGTCTCCGGGGTTGAGAATGAGCAGTTCTTC. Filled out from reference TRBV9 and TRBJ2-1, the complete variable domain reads DSGVTQTPKHLITATGQRVTLRCSPRSGDLSVYWYQQSLDQGLQFLIQYYNGEERAKGNILERFSAQQFPDLHSELNLSSLELGDSALYFCASSVSGVENEQFFGPGTRLTVL.